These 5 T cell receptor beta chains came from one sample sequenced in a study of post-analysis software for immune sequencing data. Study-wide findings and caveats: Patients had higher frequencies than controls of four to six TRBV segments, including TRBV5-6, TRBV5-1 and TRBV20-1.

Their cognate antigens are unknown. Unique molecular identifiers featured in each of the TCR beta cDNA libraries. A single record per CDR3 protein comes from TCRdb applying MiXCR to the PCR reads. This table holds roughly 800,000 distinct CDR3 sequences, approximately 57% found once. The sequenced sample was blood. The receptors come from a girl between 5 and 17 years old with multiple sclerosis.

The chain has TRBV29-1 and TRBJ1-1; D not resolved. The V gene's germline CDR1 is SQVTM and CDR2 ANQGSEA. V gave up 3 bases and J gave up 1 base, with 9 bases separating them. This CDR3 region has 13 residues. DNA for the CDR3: TGCAGCGTTGATGGGCAGAAGAACACTGAAGCTTTCTTT. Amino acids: CSVDGQKNTEAFF.

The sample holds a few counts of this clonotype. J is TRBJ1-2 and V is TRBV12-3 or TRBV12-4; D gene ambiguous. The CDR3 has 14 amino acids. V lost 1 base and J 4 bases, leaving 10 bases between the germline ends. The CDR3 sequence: CASSLGQTGYGYTF. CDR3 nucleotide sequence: TGTGCCAGCAGTTTAGGGCAGACCGGCTATGGCTACACCTTC.

CDR3 amino acids: CASSPGRGGTDTQYF. For the CDR3, the DNA is TGCGCCAGCAGCCCCGGAAGGGGAGGTACAGATACGCAGTATTTT. This chain connects TRBV5-1 to TRBJ2-3, with TRBD2 as a possible D gene (6 bases). Germline CDR1 reads SGHRS; CDR2 reads YFSETQ. The CDR3 totals 15 residues. V lost 4 bases, J lost 3 bases, and 15 bases lay in between.

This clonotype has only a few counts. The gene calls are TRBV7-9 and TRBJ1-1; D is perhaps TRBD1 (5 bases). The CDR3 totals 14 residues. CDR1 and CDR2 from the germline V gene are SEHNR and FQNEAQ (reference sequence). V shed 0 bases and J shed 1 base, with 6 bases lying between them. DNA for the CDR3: TGTGCCAGCAGCTTAGCGAGGGGGAACACTGAAGCTTTCTTT. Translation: CASSLARGNTEAFF.

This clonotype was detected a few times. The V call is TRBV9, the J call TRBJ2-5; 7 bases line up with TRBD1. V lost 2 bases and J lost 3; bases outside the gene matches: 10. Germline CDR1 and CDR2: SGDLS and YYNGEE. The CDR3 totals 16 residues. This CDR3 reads CASSVRPSTGKETQYF. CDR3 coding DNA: TGTGCCAGCAGCGTGCGCCCATCGACAGGGAAAGAGACCCAGTACTTC. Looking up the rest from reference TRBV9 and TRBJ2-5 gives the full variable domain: DSGVTQTPKHLITATGQRVTLRCSPRSGDLSVYWYQQSLDQGLQFLIQYYNGEERAKGNILERFSAQQFPDLHSELNLSSLELGDSALYFCASSVRPSTGKETQYFGPGTRLLVL.